The rows below give T cell receptor beta chains drawn from one sample of a study of blood T cell repertoires in COVID-19. Method: immunoSEQ multiplex PCR; TCRdb's copy keeps in-frame clones and lacks some. In the table there are 60,000 to 80,000 clones, 80% to 85% of which are singletons. Sequencing was performed on peripheral blood. These receptors were obtained from a man aged 45 to 65 with active COVID-19. The CDR3 runs from the conserved cysteine through the conserved F or W. The order of the fields is J gene, V gene, D gene, clone size, CDR3 DNA, CDR3 protein. A D gene is named only where the DNA matches it firmly. The listing skips clone size in some rows; elsewhere it reads once, few, many or a size class.

TRBJ1-6 | TRBV7-2 | . | . | TGTGCCAGCGGGCTACGGAATTCACCCCTCCACTTT | CASGLRNSPLHF
TRBJ1-4 | TRBV9 | TRBD1 | . | TGTGCCAGCAGCGCCCGGACAGGGCATGAAAAACTGTTTTTT | CASSARTGHEKLFF
TRBJ2-1 | TRBV6-5 | TRBD2 | . | TGTGCCAGCAGTAGTAGCGGGAGAGGTTCCAATGAGCAGTTCTTC | CASSSSGRGSNEQFF
TRBJ1-1 | TRBV27 | . | . | TGTGCCAGCAGTTCATCGGGACACCCGAACACTGAAGCTTTCTTT | CASSSSGHPNTEAFF
TRBJ2-1 | TRBV2 | TRBD2 | . | TGTGCCAGCAATAGACTAGCGGAGGTCTACAATGAGCAGTTCTTC | CASNRLAEVYNEQFF
TRBJ1-2 | TRBV6-5 | TRBD1 | . | TGTGCCAGCAGTCCACAGGGGCACTATGGCTACACCTTC | CASSPQGHYGYTF
TRBJ1-3 | TRBV19 | TRBD1 | . | TGTGCCAGCGAGGAAGGGACAGCGCGAAACACCATATATTTT | CASEEGTARNTIYF
TRBJ2-3 | TRBV11-1 | . | . | TGTGCCAGCACTTCGAGGACTAGCACAGATACGCAGTATTTT | CASTSRTSTDTQYF
TRBJ2-4 | TRBV9 | . | . | TGTGCCAGCAGCGTAGAAGGGGGTTCCAAAAACATTCAGTACTTC | CASSVEGGSKNIQYF
TRBJ2-2 | TRBV24-1 | . | . | TGTGCCACCAGTGATTTTTACGGGGAGCTGTTTTTT | CATSDFYGELFF
TRBJ1-2 | TRBV18 | TRBD1 | . | TGTGCCAGCTCATCGGTACCGGGACAGGGGCCCGATTTTTTC | CASSSVPGQGPDFF
TRBJ1-1 | TRBV2 | TRBD1 | . | TGTGCCAGCAACGTCGACAGGGGGCCAACTGAAGCTTTCTTT | CASNVDRGPTEAFF
TRBJ1-6 | TRBV6-5 | . | . | TGTGCCAGCAGCCTATCCGGGACAAACCTCCACTTT | CASSLSGTNLHF
TRBJ1-5 | TRBV5-8 | TRBD1 | few | TGTGCCAGCAGCTTGGGACAGGGACACAATCAGCCCCAGCATTTT | CASSLGQGHNQPQHF
TRBJ2-5 | TRBV4-3 | TRBD1 | once | TGCGCCAGCAGCCAAGATTGGGGGACAGTAGAGACCCAGTACTTC | CASSQDWGTVETQYF
TRBJ2-7 | TRBV2 | TRBD1 | many | TGTGCCAGCAGTGAGAAGGGACAGGTCAGCTCCTACGAGCAGTACTTC | CASSEKGQVSSYEQYF
TRBJ1-2 | TRBV2 | . | . | TGTGCCAGCACTGGGGGGTTTTATGGCTACACCTTC | CASTGGFYGYTF
TRBJ1-2 | TRBV6-5 | . | . | TGTGCCAGCAGACAAGTCTCGGGGAGCTCCGGCTACACCTTC | CASRQVSGSSGYTF
TRBJ1-1 | TRBV7-2 | TRBD1 | . | TGTGCCAGCAGCATAAACAGGGGGCCCGCTTTCTTT | CASSINRGPAFF
TRBJ1-3 | TRBV6-1 | TRBD1 | . | TGTGCCAGCAGTGTAACAGGGGGAGCTTCTGGAAACACCATATATTTT | CASSVTGGASGNTIYF
TRBJ1-2 | TRBV5-4 | TRBD1 | . | TGTGCCAGCGCCCGGACAGGGATTAACTATGGCTACACCTTC | CASARTGINYGYTF
TRBJ2-5 | TRBV6-1 | TRBD1 | . | TGTGCCAGCAGTGAAGGGACAGGCCTGGCGGCCCAGTACTTC | CASSEGTGLAAQYF
TRBJ2-7 | TRBV5-1 | . | . | TGCGCCAGCAGCCCGGACAGCAGCTCCTACGAGCAGTACTTC | CASSPDSSSYEQYF
TRBJ2-6 | TRBV7-6 | TRBD1 | . | TGTGCCAGCAGCTTAGGGCTGCAGGGGGTGTCTGGGGCCAACGTCCTGACTTTC | CASSLGLQGVSGANVLTF
TRBJ1-5 | TRBV12-5 | TRBD1 | . | TGTGCTAGTGGTCCTCAGGGGGAATGGACCCAGCATTTT | CASGPQGEWTQHF
TRBJ2-7 | TRBV4-1 | TRBD2 | . | TGCGCCAGCAGCCAAGGTGTTGCTAGCGGGAGCTACGAGCAGTACTTC | CASSQGVASGSYEQYF
TRBJ2-1 | TRBV12-3/TRBV12-4 | . | . | TGTGCCAGCAGTTTCGGCCGGGATGAGCAGTTCTTC | CASSFGRDEQFF
TRBJ2-7 | TRBV7-9 | TRBD2 | . | TGTGCCAGCAGCCCCTCCGGGACTAGAATCCCCTACGAGCAGTACTTC | CASSPSGTRIPYEQYF
TRBJ2-3 | TRBV6-5 | . | . | TGTGCCAGCAGTTCTGGGGCCCTAGGAACAGATACGCAGTATTTT | CASSSGALGTDTQYF
TRBJ2-1 | TRBV10-3 | TRBD1 | . | TGTGCCATCAGGAAACAGGGGGCCAGGGATAGCGATGAGCAGTTCTTC | CAIRKQGARDSDEQFF
TRBJ1-3 | TRBV6-6 | . | once | TGTGCCAGCACCCACTCTGGAAACACCATATATTTT | CASTHSGNTIYF
TRBJ2-2 | TRBV6-4 | TRBD1 | . | TGTGCCAGCAGTGACCGACTACAGGGGCCCGGGGAGCTGTTTTTT | CASSDRLQGPGELFF
TRBJ2-3 | TRBV27 | . | . | TGTGCCAGCAGTTCCCAGGTGACGCAGTATTTT | CASSSQVTQYF
TRBJ2-7 | TRBV20-1 | TRBD2 | . | TGCAGTCCTCTAGCGGGAAATGAGCAGTACTTC | CSPLAGNEQYF
TRBJ1-1 | TRBV19 | TRBD1 | . | TGTGCCAGTTCCGCTTTAGGGGGCTCCGCTGAAGCTTTCTTT | CASSALGGSAEAFF
TRBJ2-2 | TRBV3-1/TRBV3-2 | . | . | TGTGCCAGCAGCCAGACATTTAACACCGGGGAGCTGTTTTTT | CASSQTFNTGELFF
TRBJ2-1 | TRBV4-1 | . | . | TGCGCCAGCAGCCAAGACGAGGCCCTGGATGAGCAGTTCTTC | CASSQDEALDEQFF
TRBJ1-1 | TRBV5-6 | . | . | TGTGCCAGCAGCTCGGCTGGGGAGATGAACACTGAAGCTTTCTTT | CASSSAGEMNTEAFF
TRBJ2-3 | TRBV11-2 | . | . | TGTGCCAGCGGGGGGTTACACGTACCAGATACGCAGTATTTT | CASGGLHVPDTQYF
TRBJ2-2 | TRBV2 | TRBD2 | . | TGTGCCAGCAGCGGACTAGCGGGTAGCCCTGCGAACACCGGGGAGCTGTTTTTT | CASSGLAGSPANTGELFF
TRBJ2-1 | TRBV7-8 | . | few | TGTGCCAGCACCGCCCTCGGTACCAATGAGCAGTTCTTC | CASTALGTNEQFF
TRBJ2-7 | TRBV4-1 | TRBD2 | . | TGCGCCAGCAGCCAAGATAGCGGGAGGGCCGAGGAGCAGTACTTC | CASSQDSGRAEEQYF
TRBJ2-5 | TRBV5-1 | TRBD1 | . | TGCGCCAGCAGCGGGGACAGGGGAGGTCAAGAGACCCAGTACTTC | CASSGDRGGQETQYF
TRBJ1-4 | TRBV28 | . | . | TGTGCCAGCCGGCCCCAGGGCGGTAGAGAAAAACTGTTTTTT | CASRPQGGREKLFF
TRBJ2-7 | TRBV24-1 | TRBD2 | . | TGTGCCACCAGTGATGACTGGACTAGGGGCGAGCAGTACTTC | CATSDDWTRGEQYF
TRBJ2-7 | TRBV28 | . | . | TGTGCCAGCAGTGGGCCAGACAGTAAGAGCTCCTACGAGCAGTACTTC | CASSGPDSKSSYEQYF
TRBJ2-5 | TRBV4-1 | TRBD1 | few | TGCGCCAGCAGCCAAGGGACAGGGGGGGCCCAAGAGACCCAGTACTTC | CASSQGTGGAQETQYF
TRBJ2-2 | TRBV11-3 | . | . | TGTGCCAGCAGTCAAAGATGGGGGGGCCCGAACACCGGGGAGCTGTTTTTT | CASSQRWGGPNTGELFF